The 14 T cell receptor beta chains listed next were all sequenced from one sample in a study of T cells expressing NK-cell markers. TCRdb reanalyzed the 5' RACE reads, giving one entry per CDR3 protein sequence and no DNA. This table holds under 600,000 distinct CDR3 sequences. Source material: blood T cells: a sorted CD56 or NKG2C T cell subset, CD4+ or CD8+ T cells, or bulk PBMC T cells (not recorded which). Receptors were obtained from a woman between 50 and 59 years old in good health.

The CDR3 here is CASRGQGMSFGNTIYF. The chain combines TRBV25-1 with TRBJ1-3; TCRdb's D gene call, TRBD1, goes unchecked for lack of DNA. Germline V gene data show CDR1 as MGHDK and CDR2 as SYGVNS. The CDR3 has 16 amino acids.

The gene calls are TRBV29-1 and TRBJ2-3; the D gene TCRdb calls, TRBD1, cannot be checked with no DNA. Germline CDR1 is SQVTM and CDR2 is ANQGSEA. The CDR3 spans 15 residues. CDR3 region: CSSTGPPFGVDTQYF.

The chain couples TRBV7-9 to TRBJ2-5; TCRdb's D call of TRBD2 is untestable without DNA. There are 16 residues in the CDR3. Germline CDR1 is SEHNR and CDR2 is FQNEAQ (reference sequence). CDR3: CASSSIPRDQQETQYF.

This rearrangement joins TRBV19 to TRBJ2-5. This CDR3 is built from 14 residues. The germline CDR1 and CDR2 sequences are LNHDA and SQIVND (reference sequence). The CDR3 reads CASSNSLRGETQYF.

The V and J genes are TRBV6-4 and TRBJ2-7; TCRdb calls TRBD1, which cannot be checked without DNA. Germline V gene data show CDR1 as MRHNA and CDR2 as SNTAGT. CDR3 size: 15 residues. This CDR3 is CASSDGPGRPYEQYF.

The chain recombines TRBV6-5 with TRBJ1-2. The germline V gene encodes CDR1 MNHEY and CDR2 SVGAGI. This CDR3 spans 14 amino acids. CDR3 amino acids: CASSYGNRDYGYTF.

The J gene is TRBJ1-2, the V gene TRBV5-1. The CDR3 totals 13 residues. Germline CDR1 reads SGHRS; CDR2 reads YFSETQ. The CDR3 loop reads CASSWDRTIGYTF.

The CDR3 sequence: CASSVAYRNGEQFF. The chain combines TRBV9 with TRBJ2-1; as DNA is missing, the TRBD1 call by TCRdb cannot be tested. The CDR3 totals 14 residues. The germline gives CDR1 SGDLS, CDR2 YYNGEE.

The chain recombines TRBV6-6 with TRBJ1-2. CDR1 and CDR2 from the germline V gene are MNHNY and SVGAGI (reference sequence). The CDR3 length is 15 residues. The CDR3 region is CASNFMTSLGYGYTF.

V is TRBV5-1 and J is TRBJ2-3. Germline-derived CDR1 and CDR2 are SGHRS and YFSETQ. The CDR3 is 13 amino acids. This CDR3 is CASAVGSTDTQYF.

V gene TRBV6-1 combines with J gene TRBJ2-3; absent DNA, TCRdb's TRBD1 call cannot be checked. The CDR3 consists of 16 residues. CDR1 is MNHNS and CDR2 is SASEGT in the germline V gene. This CDR3 reads CASRPPGTGVTDTQYF.

The gene calls are TRBV12-3 or TRBV12-4 and TRBJ2-1; TCRdb's assignment of TRBD2 cannot be checked, as there is no DNA. The CDR3 consists of 18 residues. The CDR3 sequence is CASSLYLGGLAGWNEQFF.

The V and J genes are TRBV6-1 and TRBJ2-1; the TRBD1 assignment by TCRdb is unverifiable without DNA. CDR1 and CDR2 from the germline V gene are MNHNS and SASEGT. This CDR3 region has 13 residues. Here the CDR3 reads CASSPRTGGWEFF.

CDR3 sequence reads: CAWKVAFWFEGEAFF. J is TRBJ1-1 and V is TRBV30. The CDR3 loop spans 15 amino acids. The germline V gene encodes CDR1 GTSNPN and CDR2 SVGIG (reference sequence).